This T cell receptor (beta chain) emerged from a study of control samples from healthy donors and cancer patients. TCRdb's copy holds only in-frame clones and misses some; the assay was immunoSEQ multiplex PCR. The sample lists about 270,000 clones; over 75% were seen once. The sequence derives from a woman in her fifties or sixties with lung cancer. Sequencing input: PBMCs.

The CDR3 here is CASSPGGIASYEQYF. The CDR3 DNA follows: TGTGCCAGTAGTCCTGGCGGGATTGCCTCCTACGAGCAGTACTTC. The chain carries TRBV19 and TRBJ2-7; a weak D match, TRBD2 (6 bases). Germline CDR1 and CDR2: LNHDA and SQIVND (reference sequence). V lost 5 bases, J lost 0 bases, and 14 bases lay in between. CDR3 length: 15 amino acids.